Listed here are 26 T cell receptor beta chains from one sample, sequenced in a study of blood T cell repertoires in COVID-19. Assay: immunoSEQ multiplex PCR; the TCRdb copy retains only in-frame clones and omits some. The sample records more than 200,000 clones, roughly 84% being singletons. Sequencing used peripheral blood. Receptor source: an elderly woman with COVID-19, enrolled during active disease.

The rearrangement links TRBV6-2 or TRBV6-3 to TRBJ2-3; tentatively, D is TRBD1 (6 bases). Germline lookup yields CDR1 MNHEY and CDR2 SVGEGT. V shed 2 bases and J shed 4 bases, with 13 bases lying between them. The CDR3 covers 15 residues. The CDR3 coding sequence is TGTGCCAGCAGTTACGGGGGCGTAGGGTCAGATACGCAGTATTTT. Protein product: CASSYGGVGSDTQYF.

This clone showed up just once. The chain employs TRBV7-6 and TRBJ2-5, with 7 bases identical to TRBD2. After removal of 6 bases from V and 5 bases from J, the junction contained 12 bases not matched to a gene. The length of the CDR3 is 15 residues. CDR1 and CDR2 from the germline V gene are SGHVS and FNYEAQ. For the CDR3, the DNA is TGTGCCAGCAGAAAGAACCGGGGGGAAGGGGAGACCCAGTACTTC. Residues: CASRKNRGEGETQYF.

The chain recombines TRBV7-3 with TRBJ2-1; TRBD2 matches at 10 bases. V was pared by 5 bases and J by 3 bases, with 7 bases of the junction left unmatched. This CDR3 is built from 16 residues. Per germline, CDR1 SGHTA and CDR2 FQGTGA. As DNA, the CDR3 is TGTGCCAGCAGCGCTCAGCCTAGCGGGGGCTACAATGAGCAGTTCTTC. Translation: CASSAQPSGGYNEQFF. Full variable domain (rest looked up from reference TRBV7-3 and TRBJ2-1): GAGVSQTPSNKVTEKGKYVELRCDPISGHTALYWYRQSLGQGPEFLIYFQGTGAADDSGLPNDRFFAVRPEGSVSTLKIQRTERGDSAVYLCASSAQPSGGYNEQFFGPGTRLTVL.

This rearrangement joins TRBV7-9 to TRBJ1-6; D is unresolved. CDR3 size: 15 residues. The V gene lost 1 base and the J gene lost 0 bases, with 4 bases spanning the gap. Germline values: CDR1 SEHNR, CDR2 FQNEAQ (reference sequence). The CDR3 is CASSLDGSYNSPLHF. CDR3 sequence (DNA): TGTGCCAGCAGCTTAGACGGCTCCTATAATTCACCCCTCCACTTT. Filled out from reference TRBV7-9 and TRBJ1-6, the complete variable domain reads DTGVSQNPRHKITKRGQNVTFRCDPISEHNRLYWYRQTLGQGPEFLTYFQNEAQLEKSRLLSDRFSAERPKGSFSTLEIQRTEQGDSAMYLCASSLDGSYNSPLHFGNGTRLTVT.

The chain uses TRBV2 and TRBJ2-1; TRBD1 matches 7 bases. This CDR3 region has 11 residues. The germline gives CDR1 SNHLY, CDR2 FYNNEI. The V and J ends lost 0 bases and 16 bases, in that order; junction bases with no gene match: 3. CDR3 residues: CASSEAGGNFF. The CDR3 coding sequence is TGTGCCAGCAGTGAAGCAGGGGGCAATTTCTTC.

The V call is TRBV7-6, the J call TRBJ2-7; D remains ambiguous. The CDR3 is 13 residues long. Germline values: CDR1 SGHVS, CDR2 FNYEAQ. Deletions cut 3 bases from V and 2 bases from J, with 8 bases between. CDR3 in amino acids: CASSFTETYEQYF. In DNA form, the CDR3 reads TGTGCCAGCAGCTTTACAGAGACCTACGAGCAGTACTTC.

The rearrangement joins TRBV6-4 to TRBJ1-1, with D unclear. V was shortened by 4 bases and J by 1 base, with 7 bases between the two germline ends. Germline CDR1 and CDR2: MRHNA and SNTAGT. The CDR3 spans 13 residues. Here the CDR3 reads CASSVRENTEAFF. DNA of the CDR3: TGTGCCAGCAGTGTACGGGAGAACACTGAAGCTTTCTTT.

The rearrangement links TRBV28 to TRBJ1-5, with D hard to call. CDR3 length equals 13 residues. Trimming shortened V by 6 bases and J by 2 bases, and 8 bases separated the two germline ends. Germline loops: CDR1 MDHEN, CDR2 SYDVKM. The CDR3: CASSLSRNQPQHF. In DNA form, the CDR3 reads TGTGCCAGCAGCCTGAGTCGCAATCAGCCCCAGCATTTT.

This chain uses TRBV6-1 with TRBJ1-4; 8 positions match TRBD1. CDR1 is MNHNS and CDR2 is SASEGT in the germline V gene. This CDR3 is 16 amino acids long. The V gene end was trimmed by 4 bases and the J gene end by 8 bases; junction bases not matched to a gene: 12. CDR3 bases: TGTGCCAGCAGTGGACAGGGGTCCGTTAAGTCGGAAAAACTGTTTTTT. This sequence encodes CASSGQGSVKSEKLFF.

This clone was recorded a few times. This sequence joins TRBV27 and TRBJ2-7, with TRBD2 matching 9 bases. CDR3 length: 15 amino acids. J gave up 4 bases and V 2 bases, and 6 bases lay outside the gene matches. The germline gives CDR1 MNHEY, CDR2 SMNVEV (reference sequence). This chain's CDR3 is CASSLKAGGPYEQYV. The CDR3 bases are TGTGCCAGCAGTTTAAAAGCGGGGGGCCCTTACGAGCAGTACGTC.

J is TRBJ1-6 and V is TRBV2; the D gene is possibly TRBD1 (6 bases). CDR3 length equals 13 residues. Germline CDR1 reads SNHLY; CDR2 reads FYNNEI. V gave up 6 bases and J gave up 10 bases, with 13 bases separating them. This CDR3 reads CASRGGAGSPLHF. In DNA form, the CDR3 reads TGTGCCAGCAGGGGGGGGGCTGGGTCACCCCTCCACTTT.

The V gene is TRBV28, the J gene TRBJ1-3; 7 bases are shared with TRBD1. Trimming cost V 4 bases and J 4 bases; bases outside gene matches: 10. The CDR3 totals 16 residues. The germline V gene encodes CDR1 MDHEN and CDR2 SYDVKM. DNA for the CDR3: TGTGCCAGCAGTTCGCAACGTAAGGACAGGGGAAACACCATATATTTT. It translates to CASSSQRKDRGNTIYF.

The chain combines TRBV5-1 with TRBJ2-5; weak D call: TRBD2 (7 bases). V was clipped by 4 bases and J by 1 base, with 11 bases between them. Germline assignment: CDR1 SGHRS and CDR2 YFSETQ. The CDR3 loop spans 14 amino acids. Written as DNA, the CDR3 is TGCGCCAGCAGCCGGGGGGCTCTCCAAGAGACCCAGTACTTC. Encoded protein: CASSRGALQETQYF.

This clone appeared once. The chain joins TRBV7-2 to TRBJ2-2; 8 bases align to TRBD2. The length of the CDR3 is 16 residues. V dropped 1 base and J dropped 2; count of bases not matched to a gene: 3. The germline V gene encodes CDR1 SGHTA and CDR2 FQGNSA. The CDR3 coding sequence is TGTGCCAGCAGCTTAGTAGGGACTAGTAACACCGGGGAGCTGTTTTTT. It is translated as CASSLVGTSNTGELFF.

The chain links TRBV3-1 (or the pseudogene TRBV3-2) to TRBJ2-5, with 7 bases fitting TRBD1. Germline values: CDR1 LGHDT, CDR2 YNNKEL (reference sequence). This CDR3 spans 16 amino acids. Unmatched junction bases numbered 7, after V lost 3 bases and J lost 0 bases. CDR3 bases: TGTGCCAGCAGCCATGAACGACAGGGATACCAAGAGACCCAGTACTTC. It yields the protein CASSHERQGYQETQYF.

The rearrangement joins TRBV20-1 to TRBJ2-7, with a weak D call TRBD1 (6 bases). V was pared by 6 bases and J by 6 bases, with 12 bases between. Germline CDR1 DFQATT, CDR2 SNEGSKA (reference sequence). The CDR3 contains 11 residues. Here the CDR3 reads CSATQGFEQYV. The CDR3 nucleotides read TGCAGTGCAACACAGGGTTTCGAGCAGTACGTC.

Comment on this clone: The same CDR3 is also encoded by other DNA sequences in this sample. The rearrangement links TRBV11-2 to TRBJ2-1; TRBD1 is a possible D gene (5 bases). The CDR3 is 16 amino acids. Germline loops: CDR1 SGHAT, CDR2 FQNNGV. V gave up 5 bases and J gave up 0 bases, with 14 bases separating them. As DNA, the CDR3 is TGTGCCAGCAGCCCTGGACATTCGAGCTCCTACAATGAGCAGTTCTTC. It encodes CASSPGHSSSYNEQFF.

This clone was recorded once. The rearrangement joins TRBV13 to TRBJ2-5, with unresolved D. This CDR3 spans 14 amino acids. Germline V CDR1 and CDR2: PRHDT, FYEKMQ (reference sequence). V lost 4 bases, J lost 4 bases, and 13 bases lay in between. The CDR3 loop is CASSSRPRGETQYF. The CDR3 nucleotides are TGTGCCAGCAGCTCGCGGCCGAGAGGAGAGACCCAGTACTTC.

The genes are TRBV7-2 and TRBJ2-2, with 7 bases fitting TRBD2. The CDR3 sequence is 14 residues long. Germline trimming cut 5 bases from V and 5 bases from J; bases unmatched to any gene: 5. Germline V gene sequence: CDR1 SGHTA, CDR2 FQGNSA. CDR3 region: CASSGRGVTGELFF. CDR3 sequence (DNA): TGTGCCAGCAGCGGCCGGGGGGTAACCGGGGAGCTGTTTTTT.

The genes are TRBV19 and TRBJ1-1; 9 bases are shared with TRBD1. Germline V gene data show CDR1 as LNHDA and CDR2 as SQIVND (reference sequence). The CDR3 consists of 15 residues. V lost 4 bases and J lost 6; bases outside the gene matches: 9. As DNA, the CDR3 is TGTGCCAGTAGTAGGATGCTCGACAGGGGGTCTGAAGCTTTCTTT. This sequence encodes CASSRMLDRGSEAFF.

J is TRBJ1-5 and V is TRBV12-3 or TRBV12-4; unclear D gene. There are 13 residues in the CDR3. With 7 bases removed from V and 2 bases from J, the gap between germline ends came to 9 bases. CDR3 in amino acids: CASTRERNQPQHF. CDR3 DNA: TGTGCCAGCACTCGGGAGCGCAATCAGCCCCAGCATTTT.

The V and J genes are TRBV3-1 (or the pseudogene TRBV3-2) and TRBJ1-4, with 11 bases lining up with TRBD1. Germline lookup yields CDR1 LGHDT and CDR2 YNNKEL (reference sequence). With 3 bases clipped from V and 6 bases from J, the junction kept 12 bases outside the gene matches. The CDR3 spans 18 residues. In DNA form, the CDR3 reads TGTGCCAGCAGCCAGTATACCGGGACAGGGGGTATCGATGAAAAACTGTTTTTT. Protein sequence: CASSQYTGTGGIDEKLFF.

The CDR3 DNA reads TGTGCCAGCGCCAAAGGGAGAGAGCAGTACGTC. Translation gives CASAKGREQYV. V usage is TRBV6-5 and J usage is TRBJ2-7; TRBD2 might be the D (5 bases). V was shortened by 8 bases and J by 7 bases, with 12 bases between the two germline ends. The CDR3 is made up of 11 amino acids. Germline V lookup: CDR1 MNHEY, CDR2 SVGAGI.

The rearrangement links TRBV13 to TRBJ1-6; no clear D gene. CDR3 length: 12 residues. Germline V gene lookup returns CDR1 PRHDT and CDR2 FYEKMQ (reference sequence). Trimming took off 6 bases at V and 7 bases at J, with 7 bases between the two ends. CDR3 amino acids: CASREVNSPLHF. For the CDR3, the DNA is TGTGCCAGCAGGGAGGTGAATTCACCCCTCCACTTT.

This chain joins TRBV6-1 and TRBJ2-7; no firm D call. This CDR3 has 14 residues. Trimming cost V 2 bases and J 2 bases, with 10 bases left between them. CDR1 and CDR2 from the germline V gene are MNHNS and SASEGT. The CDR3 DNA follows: TGTGCCAGCAGTGAAAGAGGTCAGACCTACGAGCAGTACTTC. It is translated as CASSERGQTYEQYF.

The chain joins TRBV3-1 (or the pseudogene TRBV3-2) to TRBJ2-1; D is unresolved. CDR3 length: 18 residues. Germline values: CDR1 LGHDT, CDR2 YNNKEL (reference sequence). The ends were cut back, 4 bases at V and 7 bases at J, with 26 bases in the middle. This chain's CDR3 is CASSRYMVDSHSWNEQFF. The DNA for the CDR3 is TGTGCCAGCAGCCGCTATATGGTTGACTCTCACTCGTGGAATGAGCAGTTCTTC.